This T cell receptor (beta chain) was identified in a study of T-cell reconstitution after alpha-beta-depleted transplantation in children. Whole-study findings and limits: From surviving recipient T cells and thymic progenitors came the high day-60 TCRbeta diversity observed in some patients. The main origin of T-cell counts and diversity one year after transplant was newly produced T cells.

Unique molecular identifiers were used to barcode this TCRbeta library. TCRdb analysed the PCR reads with MiXCR anew, one entry per CDR3 protein. The sample holds fewer than 550,000 distinct CDR3 sequences, 11% seen once. The table lists this clonotype with many counts. The antigen is unknown. The CDR3 totals 15 residues. The germline gives CDR1 KGHDR, CDR2 SFDVKD. J gave up 7 bases and V 4 bases, and 12 bases lay outside the gene matches. This clonotype was sampled from a female patient aged 2 to 10 who had a stem cell transplant for aplastic anemia, so the T cells may come from the graft donor. This chain uses TRBV24-1 with TRBJ2-7, with TRBD1 matching over 7 bases. The sequences come from PBMCs, mostly from graft donor cells, collected 180 days after TCRalphabeta/CD19-depleted stem cell transplant. The CDR3 region is CATSDSTHRGYEQYF. The CDR3 DNA is TGTGCCACCAGTGACTCGACCCACAGGGGCTATGAGCAGTACTTC.